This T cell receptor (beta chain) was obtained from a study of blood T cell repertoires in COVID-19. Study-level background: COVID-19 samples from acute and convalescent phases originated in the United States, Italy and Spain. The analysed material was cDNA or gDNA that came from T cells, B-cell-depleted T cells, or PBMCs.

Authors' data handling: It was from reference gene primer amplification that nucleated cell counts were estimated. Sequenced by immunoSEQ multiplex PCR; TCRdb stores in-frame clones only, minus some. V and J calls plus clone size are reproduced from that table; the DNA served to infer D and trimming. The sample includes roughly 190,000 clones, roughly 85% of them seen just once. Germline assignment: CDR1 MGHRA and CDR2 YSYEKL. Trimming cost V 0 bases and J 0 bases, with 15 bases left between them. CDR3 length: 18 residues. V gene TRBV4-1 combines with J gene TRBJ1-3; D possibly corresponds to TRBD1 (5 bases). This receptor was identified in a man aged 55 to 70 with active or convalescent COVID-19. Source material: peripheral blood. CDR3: CASSQDRVRGHSGNTIYF. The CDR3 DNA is TGCGCCAGCAGCCAAGATAGAGTAAGGGGCCACTCTGGAAACACCATATATTTT.